This paragraph covers one T cell receptor beta chain sequence. The sample comes from a study of T cell changes during pregnancy in multiple sclerosis. The CDR3 is 16 residues long. The ends lost 6 bases at V and 3 bases at J; junction bases unmatched: 10. CDR1 and CDR2 from the germline V gene are SGHTA and FQGNSA. Clones were read by immunoSEQ multiplex PCR, and TCRdb kept only the in-frame ones, dropping some. The table has approximately 69,000 clones, more than 85% seen once. Source: CD4+ T cells from peripheral blood mononuclear cells, taken in the third trimester of pregnancy. The TCR originated in a female donor in good health, enrolled as a control in a pregnancy study. The chain employs TRBV7-2 and TRBJ1-5; 8 positions match TRBD1. This CDR3 reads CASRPTGTGYNQPQHF. CDR3 in DNA: TGTGCCAGCAGACCCACCGGGACAGGTTACAATCAGCCCCAGCATTTT.